This T cell receptor beta chain comes out of a study of metastatic and nonmetastatic thyroid tumors. Across the whole study: Comparative analysis of repertoires was undertaken across blood and tumor or nodule tissue obtained from malignant and benign thyroid patients.

V dropped 2 bases and J dropped 4 bases, with 14 bases sitting between them. CDR3 size: 15 residues. The germline gives CDR1 MNHEY, CDR2 SVGAGI. This clone was seen more than once but under ten times. Each patient came to thyroid surgery without any prior treatment (of any kind). In the original processing: The authors used CDR3 differences across clinicopathological groups to build a distant-metastasis classifier for papillary thyroid cancer. With MiXCR, TCRdb reprocessed the PCR reads. The V and J calls and clone size are TCRdb's, not the authors'. The sample yields 45,000 to 50,000 clones, 24% seen once.

The TCR was taken from a male donor with papillary thyroid cancer or a benign thyroid nodule (not recorded which). Some clones in this sample may be carry-over from other donors' samples. The sample was blood. The chain links TRBV6-5 to TRBJ1-2, with a tentative D call TRBD1 (5 bases). This CDR3 reads CASSYEGTRPYGYTF. CDR3 sequence (DNA): TGTGCCAGCAGTTACGAGGGGACTCGCCCCTATGGCTACACCTTC.